This T cell receptor beta chain was retrieved from a study of T-cell memory formation after mild COVID-19. Study results and caveats: There was no confirmation that second-wave clones peaking on day 37 were SARS-CoV-2 specific. Clones contracting across day 15 to 85 had a balanced CD4/CD8 profile; later expanding clones leaned CD4+.

This CDR3 region has 16 residues. Germline V gene lookup returns CDR1 SEHNR and CDR2 FQNEAQ (reference sequence). Trimming took 5 bases from V and 6 from J; bases not matched to a gene: 10. TCRdb passed the 5' RACE reads through MiXCR, listing each CDR3 protein once. The sample consists of about 130,000 distinct CDR3 sequences, around 27% of them appearing once. Note on this clonotype: As yet, its antigen is unknown.

The chain is built from TRBV7-9 and TRBJ2-2, with TRBD1 identical over 9 bases. The receptor comes from an adult woman who had mild COVID-19 (a few samples of this study predate the infection). Cell type and time point are not known. The sequenced sample consisted of PBMCs or a T cell subset sorted from them (not recorded which). The CDR3 nucleotides are TGTGCCAGCAGCGACTACGGGACAGGGATCTCCGGGGAGCTGTTTTTT. Translation gives CASSDYGTGISGELFF.